This T cell receptor beta chain is drawn from a study of a mutant IDH1 vaccine in newly diagnosed glioma. For the study at large: Commencement of vaccination occurred 4-6 weeks following radiotherapy alone, or concurrently with temozolomide cycles. Earlier care involved radiotherapy, temozolomide, or both, and the majority received both. Visit V12 happened at week 35; visit V13 happened at week 47.

Study outcomes and limitations: Whatever changes occurred in top peripheral T cell clonotypes seemed unrelated to pseudoprogression.

As to this clone: The antigen remains undetermined.

Time point noted: week 35, safety follow-up. The content of each vaccine dose was 300 ug of mutant IDH1 20-mer peptide, and topical imiquimod accompanied it. Germline V gives CDR1 SGHAT, CDR2 FQNNGV. V lost 1 base to trimming and J lost 1 base, with 7 bases between them. CDR3 size: 14 residues. The method was immunoSEQ multiplex PCR; TCRdb's version includes in-frame clones alone and lacks a portion of them. The repertoire holds tens of thousands of clones, with more than 70% as singletons. The chain employs TRBV11-2 and TRBJ1-1; D not resolved. The clonotype originates from a man aged 18 to 30 with glioma. This material consisted of PBMCs, taken from a glioma patient whose treatment included an IDH1 peptide vaccine. CDR3 in amino acids: CASSLVSKNTEAFF. The CDR3 DNA sequence: TGTGCCAGCAGCTTAGTCTCCAAGAACACTGAAGCTTTCTTT.